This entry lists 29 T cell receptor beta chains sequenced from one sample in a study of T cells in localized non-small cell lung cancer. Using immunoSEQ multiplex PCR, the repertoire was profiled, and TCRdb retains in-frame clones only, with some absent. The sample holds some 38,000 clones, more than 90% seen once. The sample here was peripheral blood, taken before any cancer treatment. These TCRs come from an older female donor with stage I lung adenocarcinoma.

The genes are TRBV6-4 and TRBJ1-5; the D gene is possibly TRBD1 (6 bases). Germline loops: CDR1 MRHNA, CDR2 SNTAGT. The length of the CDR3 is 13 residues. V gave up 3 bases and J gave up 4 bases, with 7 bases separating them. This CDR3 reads CASSEQGNQPQHF. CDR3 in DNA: TGTGCCAGCAGTGAGCAGGGGAATCAGCCCCAGCATTTT.

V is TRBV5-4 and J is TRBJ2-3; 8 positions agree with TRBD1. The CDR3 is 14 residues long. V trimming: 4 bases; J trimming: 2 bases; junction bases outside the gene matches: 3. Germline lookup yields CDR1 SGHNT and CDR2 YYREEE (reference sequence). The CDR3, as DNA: TGTGCCAGCAGCGGGGACAGGTTCACAGATACGCAGTATTTT. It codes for CASSGDRFTDTQYF.

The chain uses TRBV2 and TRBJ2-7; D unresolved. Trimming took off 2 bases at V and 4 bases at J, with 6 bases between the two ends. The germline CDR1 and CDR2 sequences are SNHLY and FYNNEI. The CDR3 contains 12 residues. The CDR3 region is CASSETGYEQYV. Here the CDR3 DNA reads TGTGCCAGCAGTGAAACCGGATACGAGCAGTACGTC.

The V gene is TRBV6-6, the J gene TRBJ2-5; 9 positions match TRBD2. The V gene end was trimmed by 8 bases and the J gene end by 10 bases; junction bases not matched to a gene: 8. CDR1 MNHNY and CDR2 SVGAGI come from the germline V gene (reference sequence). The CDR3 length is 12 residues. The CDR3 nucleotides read TGTGCCAGCTATGGACTAGCGCTCTACCAGTACTTC. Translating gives CASYGLALYQYF.

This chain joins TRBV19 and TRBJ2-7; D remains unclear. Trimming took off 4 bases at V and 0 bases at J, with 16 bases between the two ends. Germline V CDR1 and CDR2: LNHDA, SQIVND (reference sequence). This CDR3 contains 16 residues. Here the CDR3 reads CASSTAFRYSSYEQYF. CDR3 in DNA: TGTGCCAGTAGTACAGCCTTTCGATATTCCTCCTACGAGCAGTACTTC. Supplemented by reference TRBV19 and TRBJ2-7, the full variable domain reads DGGITQSPKYLFRKEGQNVTLSCEQNLNHDAMYWYRQDPGQGLRLIYYSQIVNDFQKGDIAEGYSVSREKKESFPLTVTSAQKNPTAFYLCASSTAFRYSSYEQYFGPGTRLTVT.

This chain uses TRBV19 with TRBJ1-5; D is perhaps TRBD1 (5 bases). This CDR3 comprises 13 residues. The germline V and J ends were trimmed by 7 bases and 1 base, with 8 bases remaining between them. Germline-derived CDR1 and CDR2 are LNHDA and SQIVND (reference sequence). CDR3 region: CASNRLSNQPQHF. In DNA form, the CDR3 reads TGTGCCAGTAACAGGTTGAGCAATCAGCCCCAGCATTTT.

CDR3 amino acids: CASSIRWGLAGGGNEQFF. The CDR3 DNA sequence: TGTGCCAGCAGCATAAGGTGGGGACTAGCGGGGGGTGGTAATGAGCAGTTCTTC. V usage is TRBV7-2 and J usage is TRBJ2-1; 15 bases are a match to TRBD2. This CDR3 has 18 residues. V gave up 5 bases and J gave up 7 bases; unmatched junction bases: 12. Germline lookup yields CDR1 SGHTA and CDR2 FQGNSA.

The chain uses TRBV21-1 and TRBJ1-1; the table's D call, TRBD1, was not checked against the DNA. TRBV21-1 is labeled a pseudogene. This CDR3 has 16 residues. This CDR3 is CASSKEGVGLIAEAFF. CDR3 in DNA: TGTGCCAGCAGCAAAGAGGGGGTGGGCTTGATCGCTGAAGCTTTCTTT.

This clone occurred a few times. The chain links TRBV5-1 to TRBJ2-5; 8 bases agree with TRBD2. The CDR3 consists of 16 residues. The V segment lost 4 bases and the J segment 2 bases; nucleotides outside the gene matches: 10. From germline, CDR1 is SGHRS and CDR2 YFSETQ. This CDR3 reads CASSLRGGTEQETQYF. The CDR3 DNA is TGCGCCAGCAGCCTCCGCGGGGGGACGGAACAAGAGACCCAGTACTTC.

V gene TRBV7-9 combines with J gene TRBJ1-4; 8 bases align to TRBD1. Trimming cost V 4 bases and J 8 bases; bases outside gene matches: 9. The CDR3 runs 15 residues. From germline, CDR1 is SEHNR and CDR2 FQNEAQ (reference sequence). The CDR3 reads CASSSDGQGAEKLFF. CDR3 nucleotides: TGTGCCAGCAGCTCCGATGGGCAGGGGGCGGAAAAACTGTTTTTT.

The CDR3 is CASSATGTVETQYF. CDR3 DNA: TGTGCCAGCAGCGCCACCGGGACTGTAGAGACCCAGTACTTC. The V and J genes are TRBV7-6 and TRBJ2-5; a weak D match, TRBD2 (6 bases). V lost 5 bases and J 4 bases, leaving 14 bases between the germline ends. The CDR3 contains 14 residues. The V gene's germline CDR1 is SGHVS and CDR2 FNYEAQ.

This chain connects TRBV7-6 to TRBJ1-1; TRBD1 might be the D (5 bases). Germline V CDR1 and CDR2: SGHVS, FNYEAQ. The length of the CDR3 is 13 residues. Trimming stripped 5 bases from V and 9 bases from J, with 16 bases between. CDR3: CASSGEGAGKAFF. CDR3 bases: TGTGCCAGCAGCGGAGAAGGGGCGGGAAAAGCTTTCTTT.

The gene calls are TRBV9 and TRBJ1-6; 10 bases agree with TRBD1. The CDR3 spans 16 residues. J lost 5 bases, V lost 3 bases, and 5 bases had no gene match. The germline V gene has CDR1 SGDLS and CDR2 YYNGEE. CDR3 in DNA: TGTGCCAGCAGCGCCGGGGACAGGGGAAATAATTCACCCCTCCACTTT. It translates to CASSAGDRGNNSPLHF.

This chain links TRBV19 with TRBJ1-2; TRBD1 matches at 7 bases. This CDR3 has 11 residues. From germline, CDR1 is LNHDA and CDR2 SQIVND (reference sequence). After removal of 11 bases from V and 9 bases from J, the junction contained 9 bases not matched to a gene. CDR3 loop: CAANQQGSYTF. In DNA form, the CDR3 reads TGTGCCGCAAATCAACAGGGGAGCTACACCTTC.

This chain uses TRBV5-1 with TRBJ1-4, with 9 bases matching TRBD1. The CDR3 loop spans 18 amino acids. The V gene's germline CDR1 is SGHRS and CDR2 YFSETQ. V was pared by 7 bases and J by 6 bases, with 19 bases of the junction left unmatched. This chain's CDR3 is CASLMATETGGRHEKLFF. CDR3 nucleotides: TGCGCCAGCCTCATGGCTACTGAGACAGGGGGTCGGCATGAAAAACTGTTTTTT.

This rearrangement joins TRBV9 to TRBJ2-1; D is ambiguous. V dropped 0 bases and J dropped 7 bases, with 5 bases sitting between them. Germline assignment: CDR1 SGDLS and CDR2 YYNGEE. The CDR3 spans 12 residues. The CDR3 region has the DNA TGTGCCAGCAGCGTAGAGGAAAATGAGCAGTTCTTC. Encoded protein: CASSVEENEQFF.

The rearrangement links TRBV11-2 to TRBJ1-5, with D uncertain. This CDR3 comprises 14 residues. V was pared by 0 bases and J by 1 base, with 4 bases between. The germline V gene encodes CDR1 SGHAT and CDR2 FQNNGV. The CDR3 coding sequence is TGTGCCAGCAGCTTAGATAGAAGCAATCAGCCCCAGCATTTT. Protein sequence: CASSLDRSNQPQHF.

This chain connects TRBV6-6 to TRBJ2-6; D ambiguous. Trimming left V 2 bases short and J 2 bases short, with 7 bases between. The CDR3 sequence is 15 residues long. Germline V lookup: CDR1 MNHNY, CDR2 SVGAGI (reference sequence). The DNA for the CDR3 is TGTGCCAGCAGTTACCCGCTGACTGGGGCCAACGTCCTGACTTTC. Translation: CASSYPLTGANVLTF.

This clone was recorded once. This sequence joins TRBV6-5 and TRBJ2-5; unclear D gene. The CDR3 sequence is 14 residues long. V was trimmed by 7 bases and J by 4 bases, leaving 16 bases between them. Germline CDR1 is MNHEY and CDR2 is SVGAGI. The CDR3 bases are TGTGCCAGCACGGCCCCGACGACCCCAGAGACCCAGTACTTC. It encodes CASTAPTTPETQYF.

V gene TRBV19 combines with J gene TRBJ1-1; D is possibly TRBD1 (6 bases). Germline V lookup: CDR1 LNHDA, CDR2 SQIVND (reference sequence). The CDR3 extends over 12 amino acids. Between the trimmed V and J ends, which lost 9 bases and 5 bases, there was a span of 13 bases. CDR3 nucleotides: TGTGCCAGGGTCCCCCAGGGGACTGAAGCTTTCTTT. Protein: CARVPQGTEAFF.

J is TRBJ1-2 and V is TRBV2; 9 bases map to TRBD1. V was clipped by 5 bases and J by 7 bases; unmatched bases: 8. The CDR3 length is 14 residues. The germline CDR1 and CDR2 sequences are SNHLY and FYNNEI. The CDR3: CASSQNRGQGGYTF. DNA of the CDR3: TGTGCCAGCAGTCAAAACAGGGGGCAGGGTGGCTACACCTTC.

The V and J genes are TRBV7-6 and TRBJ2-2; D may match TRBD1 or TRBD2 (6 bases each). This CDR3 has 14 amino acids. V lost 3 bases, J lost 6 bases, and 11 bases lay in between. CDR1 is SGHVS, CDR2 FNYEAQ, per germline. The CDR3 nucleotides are TGTGCCAGCAGCTTCTGGGGGGCGGCCGGGGAGCTGTTTTTT. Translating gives CASSFWGAAGELFF. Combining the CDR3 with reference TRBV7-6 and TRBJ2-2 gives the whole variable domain GAGVSQSPRYKVTKRGQDVALRCDPISGHVSLYWYRQALGQGPEFLTYFNYEAQQDKSGLPNDRFSAERPEGSISTLTIQRTEQRDSAMYRCASSFWGAAGELFFGEGSRLTVL.

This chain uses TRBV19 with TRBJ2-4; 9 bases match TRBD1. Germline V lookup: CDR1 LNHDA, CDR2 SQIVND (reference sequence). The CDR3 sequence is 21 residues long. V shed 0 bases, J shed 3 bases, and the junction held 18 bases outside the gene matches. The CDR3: CASSIDPTDRGVSQGKNIQYF. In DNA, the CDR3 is TGTGCCAGTAGTATAGATCCCACGGACAGGGGTGTTAGCCAGGGCAAAAACATTCAGTACTTC.

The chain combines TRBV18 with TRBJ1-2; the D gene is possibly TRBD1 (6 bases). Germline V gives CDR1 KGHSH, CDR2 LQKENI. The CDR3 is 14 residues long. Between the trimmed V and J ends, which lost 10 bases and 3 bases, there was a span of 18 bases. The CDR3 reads CAISSGTRDYGYTF. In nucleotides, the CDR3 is TGTGCCATCTCCTCCGGGACACGGGACTATGGCTACACCTTC. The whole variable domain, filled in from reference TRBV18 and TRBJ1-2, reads NAGVMQNPRHLVRRRGQEARLRCSPMKGHSHVYWYRQLPEEGLKFMVYLQKENIIDESGMPKERFSAEFPKEGPSILRIQQVVRGDSAAYFCAISSGTRDYGYTFGSGTRLTVV.

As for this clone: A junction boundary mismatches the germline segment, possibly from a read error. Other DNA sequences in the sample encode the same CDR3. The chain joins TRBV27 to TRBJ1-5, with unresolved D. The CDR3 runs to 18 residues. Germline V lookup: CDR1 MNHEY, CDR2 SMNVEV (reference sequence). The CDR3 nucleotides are TGTGCCAGCAGTTTACAACCCCCAACAGCTTATAGCAATCAGCCACAGCATTTT. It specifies CASSLQPPTAYSNQPQHF.

The DNA for the CDR3 is TGCGCCAGCAGCGAACGACAGAATAATTCACCCCTCCACTTT. Protein product: CASSERQNNSPLHF. This sequence joins TRBV5-1 and TRBJ1-6, with D possibly being TRBD1 (5 bases). V was pared by 4 bases and J by 5 bases, with 10 bases between. Germline V CDR1 and CDR2: SGHRS, YFSETQ. This CDR3 spans 14 amino acids.

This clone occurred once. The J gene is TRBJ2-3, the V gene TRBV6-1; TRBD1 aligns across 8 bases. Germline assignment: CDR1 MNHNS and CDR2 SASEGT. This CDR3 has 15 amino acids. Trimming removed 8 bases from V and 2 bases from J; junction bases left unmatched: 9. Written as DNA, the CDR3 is TGTGCCAGCGGGTCAGGACAGGGTCTCACAGATACGCAGTATTTT. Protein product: CASGSGQGLTDTQYF.

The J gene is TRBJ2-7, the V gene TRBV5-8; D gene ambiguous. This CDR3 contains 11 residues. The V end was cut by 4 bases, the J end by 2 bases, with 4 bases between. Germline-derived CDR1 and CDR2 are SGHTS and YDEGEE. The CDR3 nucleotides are TGTGCCAGCAGCCCAACCTACGAGCAGTACTTC. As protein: CASSPTYEQYF.

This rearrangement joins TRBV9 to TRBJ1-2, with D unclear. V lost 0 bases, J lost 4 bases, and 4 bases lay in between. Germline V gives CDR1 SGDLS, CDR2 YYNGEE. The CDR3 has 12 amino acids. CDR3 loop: CASSVEGYGYTF. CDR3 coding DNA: TGTGCCAGCAGCGTAGAGGGCTATGGCTACACCTTC. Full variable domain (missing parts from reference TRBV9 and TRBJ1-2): DSGVTQTPKHLITATGQRVTLRCSPRSGDLSVYWYQQSLDQGLQFLIQYYNGEERAKGNILERFSAQQFPDLHSELNLSSLELGDSALYFCASSVEGYGYTFGSGTRLTVV.